This is a list of T cell receptor beta chains from one sample in a study of blood T cell repertoires in COVID-19. Generated by immunoSEQ multiplex PCR, the TCRdb table keeps only in-frame clones and is missing some. This table has 170,000 or so clones, more than 75% appearing once. The specimen was peripheral blood. The receptors were gathered from a man in his fifties or sixties with COVID-19, enrolled during active disease. Each CDR3 is given with its conserved first and last residue. A D gene is named only where the DNA matches it firmly. Clone size is not always given. Where it is, it says once, few, many or a class for expanded clones.

j_call: TRBJ1-2
d_call: .
v_call: TRBV18
clone_size: .
cdr3_aa: CASSPPPESYGYTF
cdr3_nt: TGTGCCAGCTCACCACCCCCGGAGTCCTATGGCTACACCTTC

j_call: TRBJ1-1
d_call: .
v_call: TRBV6-6
clone_size: .
cdr3_aa: CASSWGVLDTEAFF
cdr3_nt: TGTGCCAGCAGCTGGGGGGTTTTGGACACTGAAGCTTTCTTT

j_call: TRBJ2-7
d_call: TRBD1
v_call: TRBV6-5
clone_size: .
cdr3_aa: CASSGQGAVSYEQYF
cdr3_nt: TGTGCCAGCAGCGGACAGGGGGCCGTTAGCTACGAGCAGTACTTC

j_call: TRBJ2-6
d_call: .
v_call: TRBV30
clone_size: once
cdr3_aa: CARDSSGANVLTF
cdr3_nt: TGTGCCCGAGACAGCTCTGGGGCCAACGTCCTGACTTTC

j_call: TRBJ1-4
d_call: .
v_call: TRBV7-2
clone_size: .
cdr3_aa: CASSLRLSTNEKLFF
cdr3_nt: TGTGCCAGCAGCCTTAGACTGTCAACTAATGAAAAACTGTTTTTT

j_call: TRBJ2-1
d_call: .
v_call: TRBV28
clone_size: .
cdr3_aa: CASSTPGPSHNEQFF
cdr3_nt: TGTGCCAGCAGTACCCCTGGGCCTTCCCATAATGAGCAGTTCTTC

j_call: TRBJ1-1
d_call: .
v_call: TRBV27
clone_size: .
cdr3_aa: CASSFRPLNTEAFF
cdr3_nt: TGTGCCAGCAGTTTTCGTCCTCTGAACACTGAAGCTTTCTTT

j_call: TRBJ1-1
d_call: .
v_call: TRBV28
clone_size: .
cdr3_aa: CASSFTGSRNTEAFF
cdr3_nt: TGTGCCAGCAGTTTTACAGGGTCGAGAAACACTGAAGCTTTCTTT

j_call: TRBJ1-1
d_call: TRBD1
v_call: TRBV5-1
clone_size: .
cdr3_aa: CASTGTAALPSMNTEAFF
cdr3_nt: TGCGCCAGCACCGGGACAGCCGCGTTGCCGTCCATGAACACTGAAGCTTTCTTT

j_call: TRBJ1-2
d_call: .
v_call: TRBV5-8
clone_size: .
cdr3_aa: CASSLASSGNYYGYTF
cdr3_nt: TGTGCCAGCAGCTTGGCTTCGTCAGGAAACTACTATGGCTACACCTTC

j_call: TRBJ1-1
d_call: .
v_call: TRBV7-8
clone_size: once
cdr3_aa: CASSFGGATEAFF
cdr3_nt: TGTGCCAGCAGCTTCGGAGGGGCCACTGAAGCTTTCTTT

j_call: TRBJ2-2
d_call: .
v_call: TRBV3-1/TRBV3-2
clone_size: .
cdr3_aa: CASSQQGLAAGELFF
cdr3_nt: TGTGCCAGCAGCCAACAGGGGCTGGCGGCCGGGGAGCTGTTTTTT

j_call: TRBJ1-1
d_call: .
v_call: TRBV5-1
clone_size: .
cdr3_aa: CASSLDGASAEAFF
cdr3_nt: TGCGCCAGCAGCTTGGATGGGGCTAGCGCTGAAGCTTTCTTT

j_call: TRBJ2-3
d_call: .
v_call: TRBV18
clone_size: .
cdr3_aa: CASSPLGRSTDTQYF
cdr3_nt: TGTGCCAGCTCACCGTTGGGGAGGAGCACAGATACGCAGTATTTT

j_call: TRBJ1-4
d_call: .
v_call: TRBV7-9
clone_size: .
cdr3_aa: CASSSQQQGGLFF
cdr3_nt: TGTGCCAGCAGCTCACAACAACAGGGTGGTCTGTTTTTT

j_call: TRBJ2-7
d_call: .
v_call: TRBV9
clone_size: .
cdr3_aa: CASSVASGTGAYEQYF
cdr3_nt: TGTGCCAGCAGCGTAGCGTCTGGGACGGGGGCCTACGAGCAGTACTTC

j_call: TRBJ2-7
d_call: TRBD1
v_call: TRBV5-4
clone_size: .
cdr3_aa: CASSWKTLGAGGYEQYF
cdr3_nt: TGTGCCAGCAGCTGGAAAACCTTGGGGGCAGGGGGCTACGAGCAGTACTTC

j_call: TRBJ1-4
d_call: .
v_call: TRBV28
clone_size: .
cdr3_aa: CASSSSTDSRREKLFF
cdr3_nt: TGTGCCAGCAGTTCCTCGACGGACAGCCGGCGTGAAAAACTGTTTTTT

j_call: TRBJ1-4
d_call: .
v_call: TRBV19
clone_size: once
cdr3_aa: CASRKQGGEKLFF
cdr3_nt: TGTGCCAGTCGGAAGCAGGGAGGTGAAAAACTGTTTTTT

j_call: TRBJ2-7
d_call: .
v_call: TRBV2
clone_size: .
cdr3_aa: CASSLYEQYF
cdr3_nt: TGTGCCAGCAGCCTGTACGAGCAGTACTTC

j_call: TRBJ1-3
d_call: .
v_call: TRBV28
clone_size: .
cdr3_aa: CASSLGLRSSGNTIYF
cdr3_nt: TGTGCCAGCAGTTTAGGACTGCGATCCTCTGGAAACACCATATATTTT

j_call: TRBJ2-1
d_call: .
v_call: TRBV7-3
clone_size: few
cdr3_aa: CASSSSWFGANNEQFF
cdr3_nt: TGTGCCAGCAGCTCTTCGTGGTTTGGGGCCAACAATGAGCAGTTCTTC

j_call: TRBJ1-2
d_call: .
v_call: TRBV7-2
clone_size: .
cdr3_aa: CASSSDLGSYGYTF
cdr3_nt: TGTGCCAGCAGCTCCGACTTAGGGAGCTATGGCTACACCTTC

j_call: TRBJ2-7
d_call: .
v_call: TRBV20-1
clone_size: .
cdr3_aa: CSAGQAYEQYF
cdr3_nt: TGCAGTGCTGGACAAGCCTACGAGCAGTACTTC

j_call: TRBJ1-3
d_call: .
v_call: TRBV20-1
clone_size: .
cdr3_aa: CSAFAGNTIYF
cdr3_nt: TGCAGTGCCTTCGCTGGAAACACCATATATTTT

j_call: TRBJ2-7
d_call: .
v_call: TRBV19
clone_size: .
cdr3_aa: CASSTTPPHEQYF
cdr3_nt: TGTGCCAGTAGTACGACTCCACCTCACGAGCAGTACTTC

j_call: TRBJ1-6
d_call: TRBD1
v_call: TRBV5-1
clone_size: .
cdr3_aa: CASSQTTGGNSPLHF
cdr3_nt: TGCGCCAGCAGTCAGACTACAGGGGGGAATTCACCCCTCCACTTT

j_call: TRBJ1-4
d_call: .
v_call: TRBV5-1
clone_size: .
cdr3_aa: CASSLNRLGDEKLFF
cdr3_nt: TGCGCCAGCAGCTTGAATCGCCTCGGGGATGAAAAACTGTTTTTT

j_call: TRBJ1-5
d_call: .
v_call: TRBV19
clone_size: few
cdr3_aa: CASNAGFGGQPQHF
cdr3_nt: TGTGCCAGTAACGCGGGGTTTGGGGGTCAGCCCCAGCATTTT

j_call: TRBJ1-1
d_call: .
v_call: TRBV5-1
clone_size: .
cdr3_aa: CASSLTAGGDTEAFF
cdr3_nt: TGCGCCAGCAGCTTGACAGCGGGTGGGGACACTGAAGCTTTCTTT

j_call: TRBJ1-1
d_call: .
v_call: TRBV2
clone_size: .
cdr3_aa: CASNLGAGNTEAFF
cdr3_nt: TGTGCCAGCAATTTGGGGGCAGGAAACACTGAAGCTTTCTTT

j_call: TRBJ2-7
d_call: TRBD1
v_call: TRBV10-3
clone_size: .
cdr3_aa: CAISDTRDRNSYEQYF
cdr3_nt: TGTGCCATCAGTGATACTCGGGACAGGAACTCCTACGAGCAGTACTTC

j_call: TRBJ2-2
d_call: .
v_call: TRBV9
clone_size: .
cdr3_aa: CASSVDPGAAGELFF
cdr3_nt: TGTGCCAGCAGCGTAGATCCGGGAGCGGCCGGGGAGCTGTTTTTT

j_call: TRBJ1-3
d_call: .
v_call: TRBV19
clone_size: .
cdr3_aa: CASSVRGNTIYF
cdr3_nt: TGTGCCAGTAGTGTTCGGGGAAACACCATATATTTT

j_call: TRBJ2-2
d_call: .
v_call: TRBV4-1
clone_size: .
cdr3_aa: CASSQELRNTGELFF
cdr3_nt: TGCGCCAGCAGCCAAGAGTTGAGGAACACCGGGGAGCTGTTTTTT

j_call: TRBJ1-1
d_call: TRBD1
v_call: TRBV19
clone_size: .
cdr3_aa: CASSATGANTEAFF
cdr3_nt: TGTGCCAGTAGTGCAACAGGGGCGAACACTGAAGCTTTCTTT

j_call: TRBJ2-1
d_call: TRBD2
v_call: TRBV6-5
clone_size: .
cdr3_aa: CASGLSGGSYNEQFF
cdr3_nt: TGTGCCAGCGGTCTGAGCGGGGGATCCTACAATGAGCAGTTCTTC

j_call: TRBJ2-2
d_call: .
v_call: TRBV5-1
clone_size: .
cdr3_aa: CASSLTVNTGELFF
cdr3_nt: TGCGCCAGCAGCTTGACAGTGAACACCGGGGAGCTGTTTTTT

j_call: TRBJ1-2
d_call: TRBD1
v_call: TRBV7-9
clone_size: .
cdr3_aa: CASSPPGQHSDGYTF
cdr3_nt: TGTGCCAGCAGCCCGCCGGGACAGCACTCCGATGGCTACACCTTC

j_call: TRBJ2-7
d_call: TRBD2
v_call: TRBV6-2/TRBV6-3
clone_size: .
cdr3_aa: CASSYQHPRLAGYSYEQYF
cdr3_nt: TGTGCCAGCAGTTACCAGCATCCTCGACTAGCGGGGTACTCCTACGAGCAGTACTTC

j_call: TRBJ1-2
d_call: .
v_call: TRBV4-1
clone_size: .
cdr3_aa: CASSQDIKLRTDGYTF
cdr3_nt: TGCGCCAGCAGCCAAGATATTAAACTTAGGACAGATGGCTACACCTTC

j_call: TRBJ1-6
d_call: .
v_call: TRBV6-6
clone_size: .
cdr3_aa: CASSPRQTSSYNSPLHF
cdr3_nt: TGTGCCAGCAGTCCTAGACAGACCAGCTCCTATAATTCACCCCTCCACTTT

j_call: TRBJ1-4
d_call: .
v_call: TRBV6-6
clone_size: .
cdr3_aa: CASSYGRGQNEKLFF
cdr3_nt: TGTGCCAGCAGTTACGGCAGGGGCCAAAATGAAAAACTGTTTTTT

j_call: TRBJ2-7
d_call: TRBD1
v_call: TRBV5-4
clone_size: .
cdr3_aa: CASSFRQGVDEQYF
cdr3_nt: TGTGCCAGCAGCTTCCGACAGGGGGTCGACGAGCAGTACTTC

j_call: TRBJ1-5
d_call: .
v_call: TRBV19
clone_size: .
cdr3_aa: CASSAGGNQPQHF
cdr3_nt: TGTGCCAGTTCCGCGGGGGGCAATCAGCCCCAGCATTTT

j_call: TRBJ2-1
d_call: .
v_call: TRBV2
clone_size: .
cdr3_aa: CASIADRGEQFF
cdr3_nt: TGTGCCAGCATTGCGGACCGGGGTGAGCAGTTCTTC

j_call: TRBJ2-3
d_call: TRBD2
v_call: TRBV4-2
clone_size: .
cdr3_aa: CASSQDGLAGGIDTQYF
cdr3_nt: TGTGCCAGCAGCCAAGACGGACTAGCGGGAGGGATAGATACGCAGTATTTT

j_call: TRBJ1-4
d_call: TRBD1
v_call: TRBV5-1
clone_size: .
cdr3_aa: CASSLVGTGDAEKLFF
cdr3_nt: TGCGCCAGCAGCTTGGTCGGGACAGGGGACGCTGAAAAACTGTTTTTT

j_call: TRBJ1-2
d_call: TRBD1
v_call: TRBV6-5
clone_size: .
cdr3_aa: CASSYSNYRGDYGYTF
cdr3_nt: TGTGCCAGCAGTTACTCGAATTACAGGGGAGACTATGGCTACACCTTC

j_call: TRBJ2-2
d_call: .
v_call: TRBV21-1
clone_size: .
cdr3_aa: CASSKAKREKAGELFF
cdr3_nt: TGTGCCAGCAGCAAAGCAAAGCGGGAGAAGGCCGGGGAGCTGTTTTTT

j_call: TRBJ1-1
d_call: .
v_call: TRBV10-1
clone_size: few
cdr3_aa: CASSEFPNEAFF
cdr3_nt: TGCGCCAGCAGTGAGTTTCCCAATGAAGCTTTCTTT

j_call: TRBJ1-2
d_call: .
v_call: TRBV7-9
clone_size: .
cdr3_aa: CASSLLQESSYGYTF
cdr3_nt: TGTGCCAGCAGCCTATTACAGGAATCCTCCTATGGCTACACCTTC

j_call: TRBJ1-6
d_call: .
v_call: TRBV5-4
clone_size: .
cdr3_aa: CASSSPGNSPLHF
cdr3_nt: TGTGCCAGCAGCTCTCCCGGGAATTCACCCCTCCACTTT

j_call: TRBJ2-1
d_call: TRBD2
v_call: TRBV30
clone_size: .
cdr3_aa: CAWRGTSGRFREQFF
cdr3_nt: TGTGCCTGGAGAGGGACTAGCGGGAGGTTTCGTGAGCAGTTCTTC

j_call: TRBJ2-6
d_call: TRBD1
v_call: TRBV2
clone_size: .
cdr3_aa: CASSADRAGANVLTF
cdr3_nt: TGTGCCAGCAGTGCCGACAGGGCTGGGGCCAACGTCCTGACTTTC

j_call: TRBJ1-5
d_call: .
v_call: TRBV11-2
clone_size: .
cdr3_aa: CASSITGMDQPQHF
cdr3_nt: TGTGCCAGCAGCATCACAGGGATGGATCAGCCCCAGCATTTT

j_call: TRBJ2-3
d_call: TRBD1
v_call: TRBV6-4
clone_size: .
cdr3_aa: CASSVTGGTDTQYF
cdr3_nt: TGTGCCAGCAGTGTTACAGGGGGCACAGATACGCAGTATTTT

j_call: TRBJ1-4
d_call: .
v_call: TRBV25-1
clone_size: .
cdr3_aa: CASSELKSGGYNEKLFF
cdr3_nt: TGTGCCAGCAGTGAATTAAAAAGCGGGGGTTATAATGAAAAACTGTTTTTT

j_call: TRBJ2-2
d_call: .
v_call: TRBV5-5
clone_size: .
cdr3_aa: CASSLFEGTGELFF
cdr3_nt: TGTGCCAGCAGCTTGTTCGAGGGCACCGGGGAGCTGTTTTTT